This T cell receptor (beta chain) was recovered during a study of early T cells in non-severe SARS-CoV-2 infection. Across the study: Chains were not paired, and sequencing was done on bulk RNA from unsorted whole blood.

This clonotype was counted ten times or more. Its cognate antigen is unknown. Study results and caveats: Matching with VDJdb favored anti-spike CD8 responses (missing private and CD4 specificities).

TCRdb fed the 5' RACE reads into MiXCR, producing one record per CDR3 protein. The data hold approximately 37,000 distinct CDR3 sequences, with approximately 8.7% observed a single time. This CDR3 has 16 residues. CDR1 is LNHDA, CDR2 SQIVND, per germline (reference sequence). The junction had 8 bases not matched to a gene; V was cut back by 3 bases and J by 10 bases. The sequence derives from an adult who was a healthcare worker with PCR-confirmed SARS-CoV-2 infection or an uninfected control (not recorded which). V usage is TRBV19 and J usage is TRBJ1-6; 11 bases are a match to TRBD1. This specimen was whole blood, taken at baseline. Written as DNA, the CDR3 is TGTGCCAGTAGTATTTCGGGACAGGGGGATGGATCACCCCTCCACTTT. This translates into CASSISGQGDGSPLHF. Complete variable domain (other parts from reference TRBV19 and TRBJ1-6): DGGITQSPKYLFRKEGQNVTLSCEQNLNHDAMYWYRQDPGQGLRLIYYSQIVNDFQKGDIAEGYSVSREKKESFPLTVTSAQKNPTAFYLCASSISGQGDGSPLHFGNGTRLTVT.